This T cell receptor (beta chain) was obtained from a study of metastatic and nonmetastatic thyroid tumors. Across the study: Repertoires of blood and of tissue (tumor or nodule) from malignant and benign thyroid patients were compared.

Trimming removed 3 bases from V and 7 bases from J, with 9 bases in between. This CDR3 is built from 13 residues. Germline V CDR1 and CDR2: KGHSH, LQKENI. Whole-study results and caveats: As reported, TCR beta diversity in blood and tumor was significantly higher in malignant thyroid tumors than in benign nodules.

In this sample, this clone turned up many times. The target antigen is unknown. Each patient came to thyroid surgery without any prior treatment (of any kind). Per the original methods: The distant-metastasis classifier for papillary thyroid cancer was built from CDR3 differences across clinicopathological groups. TCRdb redid the clone calls on the PCR reads using MiXCR. The V and J calls and clone size are TCRdb's, not the authors'. Among about 85,000 clones listed, 8% to 9.5% were seen once. The sample was blood. The TCR was taken from a female donor with papillary thyroid cancer or a benign thyroid nodule (not recorded which). Some clones in this sample may be carry-over from other donors' samples. The chain uses TRBV18 and TRBJ1-4, with unresolved D. The CDR3 nucleotides read TGTGCCAGCTCACCCGCTGGAGGTGAAAAACTGTTTTTT. Amino acids: CASSPAGGEKLFF.